This T cell receptor beta chain derives from a study of blood T cell repertoires in COVID-19. About the research overall: Acute and convalescent COVID-19 specimens originated in the United States, Italy and Spain. PBMCs, B-cell-depleted T cells, or T cells provided the cDNA or gDNA that made up the material.

In the authors' methods: Amplification from reference gene primers served as the basis for estimated nucleated cell counts. Using immunoSEQ multiplex PCR, the repertoire was profiled, and TCRdb retains in-frame clones only, with some absent. V and J calls and clone size are copied from that table; D and trimming were computed from the DNA. The sample includes almost 85,000 clones, more than 70% of them seen just once. This TCR was recovered from a man at least 80 years old with active or convalescent COVID-19. Source material: peripheral blood.

The chain's CDR3 is CASSYGQGGYEQYF. The CDR3 DNA follows: TGTGCCAGCAGTTATGGTCAGGGGGGTTACGAGCAGTACTTC. The genes are TRBV6-2 or TRBV6-3 and TRBJ2-7; tentatively, D is TRBD1 (7 bases). V lost 3 bases, J lost 4 bases, and 13 bases lay in between. The CDR3 covers 14 residues. Germline CDR1 reads MNHEY; CDR2 reads SVGEGT.